This entry concerns a single T cell receptor beta chain. This clonotype occurred a few times. No cognate antigen has been identified for it. No much larger clone exists at a distance of one base, and base qualities are not known. The sample comes from a study of T cells in Graves' hyperthyroidism and ophthalmopathy (dated by TCRdb to between 2017 and 2020). Broadly, across the study: Peripheral blood samples were taken at the time of initial diagnosis, prior to any treatment. Thyroid tissue and blood T-cell repertoires from six Graves' hyperthyroidism patients were also compared in the study. After blood sampling, hyperthyroidism patients were treated with methimazole at a starting dose of 30 mg daily, and ophthalmopathy patients were treated with high-dose intravenous methylprednisolone. The 85 to 100 discovery patients were divided at random into training and test sets in a 7:3 ratio. A discovery cohort of about 100 patients, about 43 with Graves' ophthalmopathy and 57 with stable Graves' hyperthyroidism, was used to find distinguishing TCR V-J signatures. The paper reports TCR Vbeta CDR3 sequencing of roughly 140 peripheral blood samples: around 41 ophthalmopathy, under 80 hyperthyroidism and 17 progressor patients. Prospective prediction of ophthalmopathy was tested in an independent validation cohort of approximately 19 hyperthyroidism patients and 15 to 17 patients who later progressed to ophthalmopathy.

The CDR3 numbers 10 residues from cysteine through phenylalanine. The DNA shown is the 30-base CDR3, in frame from base 1. CDR1 and CDR2, looked up from the germline V gene (reference sequence), are LNHDA and SQIVND. V is shortened by 10 bases, J by 10 bases, and the region joining them spans 13 bases. TCR beta CDR3 regions were amplified from RNA transcripts. For the first round of RT-PCR on the TCR CDR3, the HTBI primer set was used together with the Qiagen OneStep RT-PCR kit. Libraries were constructed in a second round of multiplex PCR, after which size selection and purification were carried out. Paired-end sequencing of the libraries was performed with 100 bp reads on an Illumina HiSeq2000. Regarding the original processing steps: Raw data were processed with SOAPnuke, discarding reads with adapters, uncalled bases, mean Phred below 15, or no exact constant-primer or identifier match. COPE v1.2.5 was used to merge the high-quality paired reads, and each unique nucleotide sequence was defined as a clonotype. MiTCR v1.1 was used to align the clonotypes against IMGT TRBV, TRBD and TRBJ reference segments. Analysis was restricted to V-J combinations with a frequency above 0.0001, which covered roughly 99% of repertoires. The TCS score was defined as the ratio of F50 (clonal expansion) to E x V (chaos), calculated using BLOSUM62-based TCRdist between CDR3 peptides within each V-J. Welch's t-statistics and random forest reduced around 520 V-J features to 13, which were used in a naive Bayes classifier (R e1071). TCRdb reprocessing: public reads trimmed at Q25 with fastp, clones called with MiXCR, in-frame beta chains kept. CDR3 protein sequences are deduplicated, and each keeps its most common genes and DNA. These V and J calls derive from TCRdb rather than the authors' analysis. The sample table shows more than 300,000 distinct CDR3 sequences, and around 15% are seen once. The ten top clones hold roughly 21% of the sample.

Study-wide conclusions, independent of this receptor: In validation, progression to ophthalmopathy was predicted by the model with around 71% sensitivity and approximately 78% specificity, a median of 6.5 months before onset. Blood samples also contained most of the expanded thyroid clonotypes (frequency above 0.001), which suggests that blood repertoires may reflect thyroid immune responses. In cross-validation, a model built on a 13 V-J signature told ophthalmopathy apart from stable hyperthyroidism with 85% to 90% sensitivity and 81% to 82% specificity, and in testing the same model reached 80%/75%. Sample size was not statistically predetermined, and investigators were not blinded to group allocation.

Ophthalmopathy patients had moderately to severely active disease, Clinical Activity Score of at least 3, NOSPECS grade of at least 4, and duration under 3 months. Patients with uncontrolled infections, other autoimmune diseases, pregnancy or lactation were excluded. Diagnoses relied on clinical symptoms, serum thyroxine and TRAb, thyroid ultrasound and orbital computed tomography. PBMCs were separated from 10 ml of fresh peripheral blood using Ficoll-Paque density gradient centrifugation. Total RNA was extracted with Trizol reagent, and quality was checked on an Agilent 2100 Bioanalyzer. The origin of this receptor is a woman aged 25-40 years with Graves' ophthalmopathy. The V and J segments used are TRBV19 and TRBJ1-1, with no confident D gene call. Source material: blood. The nucleotide sequence reads as follows: TGTGCCACTGGACGGTCGCTAGCTTTCTTT. It codes for CATGRSLAFF.